This note documents a single T cell receptor (beta chain) sequence. Its antigen remains unidentified. Per-nucleotide qualities are absent, and no much larger clonotype sits a single base away. TCRbeta CDR3 regions were amplified from genomic DNA by means of the immunoSEQ Assay, a bias-controlled multiplex PCR. Processing in the source paper ran as follows. Within the assay, amplification of reference gene primers was used to estimate how many nucleated cells each sample contained. To quantify the absolute abundance of each unique TCRbeta CDR3 rearrangement, sequence reads were collapsed and filtered. For each sample, productive Simpson clonality was calculated as the square root of Simpson's diversity index over productive rearrangements. TCRdb carries this immuneACCESS record with in-frame sequences only. Its versions omit some clonotypes, under half of them owing to an unresolved V gene in the studies checked, with the rest unexplained. V, J and clone size are those of that table, while D and trimming were read from the DNA. This sample is represented by under 350,000 clones; under 90% of them were singletons. Of the sample, 2% to 2.5% falls within the top ten clones.

This sample stems from a study of blood T cell repertoires in COVID-19 (TCRdb year 2020). Regarding the study in general: Samples covering the acute and convalescent phases of COVID-19 were provided by collaborators in the United States, Italy and Spain. The sample metadata nearly always contained a de-identified subject ID, COVID-19 status, age in years and sex. The dataset comprised deeply sampled blood TCRbeta repertoires from subjects exposed to, actively infected with, or recovered from COVID-19. The samples were drawn from the first 160 participants of the ongoing ImmuneRACE study and from some 1,300 subjects provided by 6 global collaborators. A freely available public database, intended as a resource for researchers studying the immune response to SARS-CoV-2, is where the repertoires were released. Where HLA class I and class II types were available, the types were taken from metadata supplied by the sample provider, not from assay-based typing. The material from the prospective study consisted of cDNA or gDNA derived from T cells, B-cell-depleted T cells, or PBMCs.

Collaborating institutions collected whole blood in K2EDTA tubes following their own protocols. For TCRbeta analysis, collaborators shipped samples in one of three forms: frozen whole blood, isolated PBMCs, or DNA extracted from either of those sample types. The research as a whole found: The quantity of clinical and demographic metadata differed by source and by participant and was supplied without curation.

This TCR was recovered from a man aged 45-65 years with acute or convalescent COVID-19. Source material: peripheral blood.

Read as DNA, the sequence is TGTGCCAGCAGCGTAGCCCAGGGCGTGACCGGGGAGCTGTTTTTT. Its coded protein is CASSVAQGVTGELFF. The sequence is built from TRBV9 and TRBJ2-2; TRBD1 is a possible D gene, resting on 5 matching bases. The CDR3 covers 15 residues, taking in both the cysteine and the phenylalanine. CDR3 DNA only is kept here, 45 bases in frame from base 1. The germline V gene specifies SGDLS as CDR1 and YYNGEE as CDR2. Trimming removed 0 bases from V and 5 bases from J, leaving 11 bases between the germline ends.